This is a list of T cell receptor beta chains from one sample in a study of cytomegalovirus exposure and HLA in healthy donors. The assay was immunoSEQ multiplex PCR, and TCRdb's table has in-frame clones only and misses some. In the table there are some 200,000 clones, 75% to 90% of which are singletons. The sequenced sample was PBMCs. These receptors were obtained from a woman between 50 and 59 years old in good health and CMV-seropositive. CDR3s include the opening cysteine and the closing phenylalanine or tryptophan. The D gene is left open where the match is weak. A clone size is listed for some rows: how often the clone was seen (once, few, many), or a class if it is expanded.

TRBJ2-5	TRBV19	-	TRBD2	TGTGCCAGTAGGGCTAGCGGGGCCGAGACCCAGTACTTC	CASRASGAETQYF
TRBJ2-3	TRBV27	-	TRBD1	TGTGCCAGCACGCGACAGGGTACAGATACGCAGTATTTT	CASTRQGTDTQYF
TRBJ1-2	TRBV6-1	-	-	TGTGCCAGCAAGGAGGCTCCGGATAACTATGGCTACACCTTC	CASKEAPDNYGYTF
TRBJ1-6	TRBV6-1	-	TRBD1	TGTGCCAGCAGTCCCGGGACAGGGTCCAATTCACCCCTCCACTTT	CASSPGTGSNSPLHF
TRBJ2-1	TRBV18	-	-	TGTGCCAGCTCACCGAGGCCGGGGGTAGAGCAGTTCTTC	CASSPRPGVEQFF
TRBJ2-5	TRBV30	-	TRBD2	TGTGCCTGGACCCAGACTAGCGGACAAGAGACCCAGTACTTC	CAWTQTSGQETQYF
TRBJ1-2	TRBV18	few	-	TGTGCCAGCTCACCAGAGGGGGTGGGCTATGGCTACACCTTC	CASSPEGVGYGYTF
TRBJ2-7	TRBV7-8	-	TRBD1	TGTGCCAGCAGCCCCAGACAGGGGGCTTACGAGCAGTACTTC	CASSPRQGAYEQYF
TRBJ2-7	TRBV19	-	TRBD1	TGTGCCAGTAGTCCGGGGGACAGGGGAGTGGGCTACGAGCAGTACTTC	CASSPGDRGVGYEQYF
TRBJ1-1	TRBV5-1	few	-	TGCGCCAGCAGCTCGGGGGCTGAAGCTTTCTTT	CASSSGAEAFF
TRBJ1-4	TRBV5-5	-	-	TGTGCCAGCAGCTTGGACGTCGGGGTCGGTGAAAAACTGTTTTTT	CASSLDVGVGEKLFF
TRBJ2-3	TRBV11-3	-	-	TGTGCCAGCAGCTTATACAGGGCAGATACGCAGTATTTT	CASSLYRADTQYF
TRBJ1-5	TRBV28	few	TRBD1	TGTGCCAGCAGTTCAGGGGGTAGCAATCAGCCCCAGCATTTT	CASSSGGSNQPQHF
TRBJ1-3	TRBV10-1	-	-	TGCGCCAGCAGTGGCCGAGACTCTGGAAACACCATATATTTT	CASSGRDSGNTIYF
TRBJ1-2	TRBV7-9	-	TRBD1	TGTGCCAGCCGAAGAGGGACAGGGAATAACTATGGCTACACCTTC	CASRRGTGNNYGYTF
TRBJ1-2	TRBV18	-	TRBD1	TGTGCCAGCTCACCAGGGACAGCAGCTAACTATGGCTACACCTTC	CASSPGTAANYGYTF
TRBJ1-3	TRBV29-1	few	-	TGCAGCGCCATGACAGGCTCTGGAAACACCATATATTTT	CSAMTGSGNTIYF
TRBJ2-2	TRBV19	few	TRBD1	TGTGCCAGTAGTAGTCCCGGGACAGGGGTAAACGGGGAGCTGTTTTTT	CASSSPGTGVNGELFF
TRBJ1-3	TRBV7-9	-	-	TGTGCCAGCAGCCACAATCTAGGCTCTGGAAACACCATATATTTT	CASSHNLGSGNTIYF
TRBJ2-7	TRBV5-1	once	-	TGCGCCAGCAGCAAGTCAGGCAGCTACGAGCAGTACTTC	CASSKSGSYEQYF
TRBJ1-2	TRBV6-6	-	-	TGTGCCAGCAGTTATACCGCAGGGTATGGCTACACCTTC	CASSYTAGYGYTF
TRBJ1-3	TRBV27	few	-	TGTGCCAGCAGTATAAAAGGAGCTGGAAACACCATATATTTT	CASSIKGAGNTIYF
TRBJ2-5	TRBV5-1	-	-	TGCGCCAGCAGCTTAGGATTACTACAAGAGACCCAGTACTTC	CASSLGLLQETQYF
TRBJ1-6	TRBV6-1	-	-	TGTGCCAGCAGTGAAAGCCCGAACCGCTCCTATAATTCACCCCTCCACTTT	CASSESPNRSYNSPLHF
TRBJ2-7	TRBV10-2	-	TRBD2	TGCGCCAGCAGTGCGAGCGGGGGCCCCAGCTCCTACGAGCAGTACTTC	CASSASGGPSSYEQYF
TRBJ1-1	TRBV7-3	-	-	TGTGCCAGCAGCCTGGAGGAGAACACTGAAGCTTTCTTC	CASSLEENTEAFF
TRBJ1-4	TRBV10-3	few	-	TGTGCCATCAGTGAGATCGGTGAAAAACTGTTTTTT	CAISEIGEKLFF
TRBJ2-6	TRBV5-1	-	-	TGCGCCAGCAGCCGGTACAGGGCCTCTGGGGCCAACGTCCTGACTTTC	CASSRYRASGANVLTF
TRBJ2-7	TRBV27	few	-	TGTGCCAGCAAGGTACAGGAGGGGTACTACGAGCAGTACTTC	CASKVQEGYYEQYF
TRBJ1-1	TRBV25-1	-	-	TGTGCCAGTCAACAGGGATTCAGTGAAGCTTTCTTT	CASQQGFSEAFF
TRBJ2-2	TRBV7-9	once	TRBD1	TGTGCCAGCAGCCTTCGGAAGCACAGGGGAACGAACACCGGGGAGCTGTTTTTT	CASSLRKHRGTNTGELFF
TRBJ2-7	TRBV10-3	-	-	TGTGCCATCAGCGGACTCTCCTACGAGCAGTACTTC	CAISGLSYEQYF
TRBJ2-4	TRBV5-1	-	TRBD1	TGCGCCAGCAGCTCGACAGGGGGCTGGGGGGAAAACATTCAGTACTTC	CASSSTGGWGENIQYF
TRBJ1-6	TRBV18	-	TRBD1	TGTGCCAGCTCACCACCGGGACAGCTTAATTCACCCCTCCACTTT	CASSPPGQLNSPLHF
TRBJ1-2	TRBV6-5	-	-	TGTGCCAGCAGTTACTCAGGGGGATATGGCTACACCTTC	CASSYSGGYGYTF
TRBJ2-1	TRBV6-4	-	TRBD1	TGTGCCAGCAGCCGAGACGGGACAGGGACGTTAAATGAGCAGTTCTTC	CASSRDGTGTLNEQFF
TRBJ1-1	TRBV10-1	-	TRBD1	TGCGCCAGCAGTGAGTCCCCGGACAGGGGGCCGAACACTGAAGCTTTCTTT	CASSESPDRGPNTEAFF
TRBJ2-2	TRBV6-1	few	-	TGTGCCAGCGGATTACAGGTTACCGGGGAGCTGTTTTTT	CASGLQVTGELFF
TRBJ1-5	TRBV7-2	-	-	TGTGCCAGCAGCTTCTACGTCTCGCGGCCCCAGCATTTT	CASSFYVSRPQHF
TRBJ2-7	TRBV28	-	TRBD1	TGTGCCAGCAGTCGATCTATGACAGGGGGAGACGAGCAGTACTTC	CASSRSMTGGDEQYF